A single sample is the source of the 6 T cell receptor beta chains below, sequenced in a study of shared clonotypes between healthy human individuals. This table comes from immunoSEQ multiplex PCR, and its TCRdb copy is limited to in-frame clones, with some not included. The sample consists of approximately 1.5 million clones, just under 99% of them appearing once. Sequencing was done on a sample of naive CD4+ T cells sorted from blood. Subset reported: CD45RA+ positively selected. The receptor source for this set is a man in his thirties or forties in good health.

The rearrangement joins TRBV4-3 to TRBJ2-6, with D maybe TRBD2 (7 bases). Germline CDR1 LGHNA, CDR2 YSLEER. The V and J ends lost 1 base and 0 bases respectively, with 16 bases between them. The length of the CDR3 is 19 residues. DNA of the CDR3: TGCGCCAGCAGCCAAGGAACCGGGGGGCACGTCTCTGGGGCCAACGTCCTGACTTTC. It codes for CASSQGTGGHVSGANVLTF.

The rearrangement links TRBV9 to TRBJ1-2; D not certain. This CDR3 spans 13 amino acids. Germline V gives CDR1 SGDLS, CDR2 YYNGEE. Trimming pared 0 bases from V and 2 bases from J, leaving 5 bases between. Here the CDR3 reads CASSVDTNYGYTF. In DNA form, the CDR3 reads TGTGCCAGCAGCGTAGACACAAACTATGGCTACACCTTC.

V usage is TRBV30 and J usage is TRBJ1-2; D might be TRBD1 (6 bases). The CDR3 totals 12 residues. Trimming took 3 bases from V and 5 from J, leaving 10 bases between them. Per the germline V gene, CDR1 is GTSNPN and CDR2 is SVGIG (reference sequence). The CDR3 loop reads CAWRGAFYGYTF. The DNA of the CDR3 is TGTGCCTGGAGGGGGGCTTTTTATGGCTACACCTTC.

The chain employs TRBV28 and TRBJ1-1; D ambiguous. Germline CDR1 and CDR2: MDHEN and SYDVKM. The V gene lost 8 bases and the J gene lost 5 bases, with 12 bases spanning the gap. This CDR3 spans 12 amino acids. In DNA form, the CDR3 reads TGTGCCAGCCGCGGACGGAGAACTGAAGCTTTCTTT. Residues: CASRGRRTEAFF.

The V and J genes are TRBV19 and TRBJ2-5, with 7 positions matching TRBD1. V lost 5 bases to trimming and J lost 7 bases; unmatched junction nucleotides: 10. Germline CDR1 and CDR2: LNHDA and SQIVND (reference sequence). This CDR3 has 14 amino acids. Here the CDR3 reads CASSLDSDRSTQYF. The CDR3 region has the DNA TGTGCCAGTAGTTTGGACTCGGACAGGTCGACCCAGTACTTC.

CDR3 DNA sequence: TGCAGTGCTAGCTTGGTTTACGAGCAGTACTTC. Its protein product is CSASLVYEQYF. The J gene is TRBJ2-7, the V gene TRBV20-1; D is ambiguous. CDR1 and CDR2 from the germline V gene are DFQATT and SNEGSKA (reference sequence). CDR3 length: 11 amino acids. Trimming took off 3 bases at V and 4 bases at J, with 7 bases between the two ends.